This record looks at one TCR beta chain sequence and its context. The repertoire was sequenced with immunoSEQ multiplex PCR; TCRdb's copy has only in-frame clones and lacks some. The repertoire holds tens of thousands of clones, with approximately 84% as singletons. The data were taken from a study of blood T cell repertoires in COVID-19. The CDR3 has 17 residues. V lost 4 bases, J lost 0 bases, and 14 bases lay in between. From germline, CDR1 is SGHRS and CDR2 YFSETQ. The sample taken for sequencing was peripheral blood. The chain couples TRBV5-1 to TRBJ1-6, with D perhaps matching TRBD1 (6 bases). This TCR was recovered from a man aged 40-55 years with COVID-19, enrolled during active disease. As DNA, the CDR3 is TGCGCCAGCAGCCAGTCCGGACAGTCCTCCTATAATTCACCCCTCCACTTT. The encoded protein is CASSQSGQSSYNSPLHF. The entire variable domain, with the rest obtained from reference TRBV5-1 and TRBJ1-6, is as follows: KAGVTQTPRYLIKTRGQQVTLSCSPISGHRSVSWYQQTPGQGLQFLFEYFSETQRNKGNFPGRFSGRQFSNSRSEMNVSTLELGDSALYLCASSQSGQSSYNSPLHFGNGTRLTVT.